The 20 T cell receptor beta chains given below trace back to one sample, sequenced in a study of response to subunit inactivated influenza vaccine. Each CDR3 protein gets one entry after TCRdb re-called the RT-PCR reads with MiXCR. The table has 400,000 to 650,000 distinct CDR3 sequences, approximately 7.7% seen once. Sequenced here: PBMCs from blood, sampled about 24 months after vaccination. The receptor set was obtained from a man in his fifties or sixties who received an inactivated influenza vaccine.

This clonotype has a count of ten or more. This chain uses TRBV20-1 with TRBJ2-7; 12 nucleotides align to TRBD1. The V and J ends lost 3 bases and 7 bases, in that order; junction bases with no gene match: 10. Germline-derived CDR1 and CDR2 are DFQATT and SNEGSKA (reference sequence). The CDR3 consists of 15 residues. The DNA of the CDR3 is TGCAGTGCTAGGGGAACGGGACAGGGGGCGGGGGAGCAGTACTTC. This translates into CSARGTGQGAGEQYF.

This clonotype was counted many times. The CDR3 DNA is TGTGCCATCGGGGACCAAGAGACCCAGTACTTC. Its translation is CAIGDQETQYF. The rearrangement joins TRBV10-3 to TRBJ2-5; D gene ambiguous. Germline values: CDR1 ENHRY, CDR2 SYGVKD. V gave up 8 bases and J gave up 0 bases, with 4 bases separating them. This CDR3 has 11 amino acids.

This chain links TRBV12-3 or TRBV12-4 with TRBJ2-1; TRBD1 matches 7 bases. CDR3 size: 16 residues. V lost 6 bases to trimming and J lost 6 bases; unmatched junction nucleotides: 14. The CDR3 loop is CASRRSGGQSTNEQFF. The DNA for the CDR3 is TGTGCCAGCAGGCGGTCAGGGGGACAAAGTACCAATGAGCAGTTCTTC.

This clonotype has more than one count but fewer than ten. The chain carries TRBV4-3 and TRBJ2-7; 8 nucleotides agree with TRBD2. Germline V CDR1 and CDR2: LGHNA, YSLEER. The J segment lost 0 bases and the V segment lost 2 bases, leaving 3 bases of the junction unmatched. The CDR3 is 15 amino acids. This CDR3 reads CASSQRLANSYEQYF. CDR3 DNA: TGCGCCAGCAGCCAACGACTAGCGAACTCCTACGAGCAGTACTTC.

This clonotype has a count of ten or more. The chain combines TRBV3-1 with TRBJ2-1; D possibly corresponds to TRBD1 (6 bases). The CDR3 has 17 amino acids. Trimming took off 4 bases at V and 0 bases at J, with 16 bases between the two ends. Germline assignment: CDR1 LGHDT and CDR2 YNNKEL (reference sequence). The CDR3 spells CASSPRYRGSSYNEQFF. For the CDR3, the DNA is TGTGCCAGCAGCCCCCGTTATAGGGGGAGCTCCTACAATGAGCAGTTCTTC.

This clonotype was counted only a few times. The chain carries TRBV4-2 and TRBJ1-1, with D unclear. Germline CDR1 is LGHNA and CDR2 is YNFKEQ. This CDR3 comprises 15 residues. Trimming pared 0 bases from V and 11 bases from J, leaving 19 bases between. CDR3 in amino acids: CASSQEGGLAEAAFF. CDR3 DNA sequence: TGTGCCAGCAGCCAAGAAGGAGGGTTGGCTGAAGCGGCTTTCTTT.

The J gene is TRBJ1-5, the V gene TRBV20-1; 8 bases are shared with TRBD1. This CDR3 spans 12 amino acids. CDR1 and CDR2 from the germline V gene are DFQATT and SNEGSKA (reference sequence). Germline trimming cut 6 bases from V and 6 bases from J; bases unmatched to any gene: 4. The CDR3 loop reads CSARQGFQPQHF. In DNA, the CDR3 is TGCAGTGCGAGACAGGGGTTTCAGCCCCAGCATTTT.

This clonotype has ten or more counts. This CDR3 reads CATRETGRTGELFF. The CDR3 DNA reads TGTGCCACGCGTGAGACAGGACGCACCGGGGAGCTGTTTTTT. The rearrangement joins TRBV12-3 or TRBV12-4 to TRBJ2-2, with D possibly matching TRBD1 (6 bases). The V end lost 10 bases, the J end lost 4 bases, and 16 bases lay between the germline ends. This CDR3 contains 14 residues.

There are many counts of this clonotype. This chain joins TRBV12-3 or TRBV12-4 and TRBJ2-3; no definite D call. The CDR3 length is 13 residues. The germline V and J ends were trimmed by 3 bases and 3 bases, with 7 bases remaining between them. DNA for the CDR3: TGTGCCAGCAGTTTTTGGGGAACAGATACGCAGTATTTT. It yields the protein CASSFWGTDTQYF.

J is TRBJ2-7 and V is TRBV29-1; D might be TRBD1 or TRBD2, each matching 5 bases. Germline values: CDR1 SQVTM, CDR2 ANQGSEA. The CDR3 spans 15 residues. V lost 0 bases to trimming and J lost 0 bases, with 12 bases between them. The CDR3 nucleotides are TGCAGCGTTGAAGATGACAGCGGAAGCTCCTACGAGCAGTACTTC. Protein: CSVEDDSGSSYEQYF.

This clonotype was found a few times. The rearrangement joins TRBV4-2 to TRBJ2-3; 8 bases fit TRBD2. V dropped 0 bases and J dropped 1; count of bases not matched to a gene: 15. The CDR3 is 20 amino acids. The germline gives CDR1 LGHNA, CDR2 YNFKEQ. Written as DNA, the CDR3 is TGTGCCAGCAGCCAAGATAGCTACGGGGAGCGGGGGATCGGCACAGATACGCAGTATTTT. It yields the protein CASSQDSYGERGIGTDTQYF.

This clonotype has a handful of counts. CDR3 DNA sequence: TGCAGCACCCACAAGAACACCGGGGAGCTGTTTTTT. This codes for CSTHKNTGELFF. The rearrangement joins TRBV29-1 to TRBJ2-2; D uncertain. The V end was cut by 8 bases, the J end by 1 base, with 8 bases between. From germline, CDR1 is SQVTM and CDR2 ANQGSEA. This CDR3 spans 12 amino acids.

J is TRBJ2-5 and V is TRBV20-1, with D unresolved. Germline V gene lookup returns CDR1 DFQATT and CDR2 SNEGSKA (reference sequence). This CDR3 region has 14 residues. The V gene lost 0 bases and the J gene lost 0 bases, with 8 bases spanning the gap. Written as DNA, the CDR3 is TGCAGTGCTAGAGATACGCAAAACCAAGAGACCCAGTACTTC. It encodes CSARDTQNQETQYF.

This clonotype came up many times. The chain couples TRBV28 to TRBJ2-1; D gene uncertain. With 1 base removed from V and 10 bases from J, the gap between germline ends came to 5 bases. The CDR3 is made up of 11 amino acids. CDR1 MDHEN and CDR2 SYDVKM come from the germline V gene. The CDR3 DNA follows: TGTGCCAGCAGTTTATTGGACGAGCAGTTCTTC. Protein sequence: CASSLLDEQFF.

This clonotype came up many times. The chain carries TRBV5-6 and TRBJ2-1; 7 bases are a match to TRBD2. The CDR3 is 13 residues long. Germline V CDR1 and CDR2: SGHDT, YYEEEE. The ends lost 4 bases at V and 7 bases at J; junction bases unmatched: 5. The CDR3 DNA follows: TGTGCCAGCAGCCGGGCGGGGGTAAATGAGCAGTTCTTC. Amino acids: CASSRAGVNEQFF.

This clonotype was recorded at least ten times. The genes are TRBV12-3 or TRBV12-4 and TRBJ1-6; no clear D. The CDR3 covers 14 residues. V shed 7 bases and J shed 5 bases, with 12 bases lying between them. In DNA, the CDR3 is TGTGCCAGCAACCCCGCTTGGGATAATTCACCCCTCCACTTT. Translating it yields CASNPAWDNSPLHF.

This clonotype has a handful of counts. The chain employs TRBV2 and TRBJ2-1, with D unresolved. Germline CDR1 is SNHLY and CDR2 is FYNNEI. V shed 4 bases and J shed 7 bases, with 14 bases lying between them. This CDR3 contains 14 residues. This CDR3 reads CASSVQRHGNEQFF. The CDR3 DNA is TGTGCCAGCAGTGTACAGAGGCATGGAAATGAGCAGTTCTTC.

This clonotype was counted at least ten times. The rearrangement links TRBV29-1 to TRBJ2-1; perhaps TRBD2 as D (5 bases). V shed 4 bases and J shed 9 bases, with 16 bases lying between them. Germline V gives CDR1 SQVTM, CDR2 ANQGSEA. This CDR3 has 13 amino acids. The CDR3 reads CSVGLAIAGEQFF. CDR3 nucleotide sequence: TGCAGCGTTGGGCTAGCTATTGCTGGTGAGCAGTTCTTC.

This clonotype has at least ten counts. V is TRBV7-8 and J is TRBJ2-2; D unresolved. The CDR3 has 15 residues. Germline V gene sequence: CDR1 SGHVS, CDR2 FQNEAQ. The V and J ends lost 2 bases and 2 bases respectively, with 9 bases between them. The CDR3 nucleotides read TGTGCCAGCAGCTTACTTGGGCGCAACACCGGGGAGCTGTTTTTT. It is translated as CASSLLGRNTGELFF.

This clonotype has only a few counts. The DNA for the CDR3 is TGCGCCAGCAGCTTGTGGGGGGACGTTACAGATACGCAGTATTTT. Translation gives CASSLWGDVTDTQYF. The chain links TRBV5-1 to TRBJ2-3; tentative D call: TRBD2 (6 bases). Germline V gives CDR1 SGHRS, CDR2 YFSETQ. The CDR3 totals 15 residues. The germline V and J ends were trimmed by 1 base and 3 bases, with 12 bases remaining between them.